This T cell receptor (beta chain) was observed in a study of monozygotic twins with inflammatory bowel disease. Per TCR library, roughly 3,500 ng of total RNA was used. No DNA is given; TCRdb re-called the 5' RACE reads and lists each CDR3 protein once. This repertoire comprises some 300,000 distinct CDR3 sequences; its ten largest clones make up over 5.5%. Collection yielded approximately 2.7 ml of blood per donor. Per germline, CDR1 MNHEY and CDR2 SMNVEV (reference sequence). This CDR3 is 13 amino acids long. This TCR came from a human donor with ulcerative colitis or Crohn's disease, or a healthy co-twin of an affected twin (not recorded which). The sample comprised blood. V is TRBV27 and J is TRBJ1-1; TCRdb's assignment of TRBD1 cannot be checked, as there is no DNA. The CDR3: CASKIQGRPEAFF.